This T cell receptor beta chain was captured by sequencing in a study of shared T cell receptors in the human thymus (dated by TCRdb to about 2021). As for the study more broadly: The study examined how the human thymus generates shared, self-reactive T-cell receptor alpha chains.

The CDR3 covers 15 residues, taking in both the cysteine and the phenylalanine. Only CDR3 DNA remains: 45 bases, in frame from the first base. The germline V gene (reference sequence) sets CDR1 to LNHNV and CDR2 to YYDKDF. Relative to germline, V is missing 5 bases and J is missing 0 bases, with 6 bases of the junction outside any gene match. A word on this clone: The antigen this receptor binds is unknown. Base quality data are lacking; no much larger clone is found one base away. This sample includes further DNA sequences coding for the same CDR3.

Preparation of the library involved the immunoSEQ multiplex PCR assay. Not all clones reach the TCRdb copy of this immuneACCESS table, which keeps in-frame sequences only. Checked studies attribute under half of the gap to unresolved V genes and leave the rest unexplained. Here the sample has 700,000 to 750,000 clones; 70% to 90% occur a single time. Clones ranked in the top ten supply more than 0.008% of the sample. Another study also made use of these data, one on human thymus T cells. In that second paper, the authors write: In Finland, the donors were immunologically healthy infants who were having open corrective cardiac surgery for congenital heart defects. Thymus tissue was obtained as surgical resects removed during corrective cardiac surgery. V and J gene segment usage appeared biased in both thymic and peripheral blood repertoires. Highly overlapping thymic TCR repertoires among unrelated individuals were reported in the related research. The study used fewer than ten infant thymus samples plus four related peripheral blood samples to characterize TCR alpha and beta repertoires. Donor ages ranging from about 6 to 244 days were recorded, and about six male and a couple of female infants were included in the cohort. Thymocytes were mechanically released from the tissue and were stored as pellets of 10-30 million cells at -70 degrees C. A QIAsymphony instrument was used to extract genomic DNA from frozen cell pellets. The immunoSEQ multiplex PCR assay was used to amplify the TCRB and TCRAD loci from a standardized amount of quality-controlled genomic DNA. The V(D)J region was spanned by amplicons of a length sufficient to cover the CDR3 and to identify V and J genes. Amplicon sequencing was performed on an Illumina platform through the commercial immunoSEQ service. Primer bias and sequencing errors were corrected as previously described, and TCRAD and TCRB definitions were based on the IMGT database. immunoSEQ Analyzer 3.0 and VDJTools were used for repertoire analysis, which covered basic statistics, V/J segment usage, diversity estimates, rarefaction and pairwise overlap. Chao1, ChaoE, Efron-Thisted, Shannon and inverse Simpson indices were used to estimate diversity, which was also estimated on datasets down-sampled to the smallest sample. Repertoire overlap was determined by strict matching of CDR3 nucleotide sequence, V gene and J gene, and Jaccard-based multidimensional scaling clustering was applied. Thymus samples yielded on average roughly 800,000 unique TCRB clonotypes, compared with roughly 80,000 from blood samples.

The rearrangement combines TRBV15 with TRBJ2-7, with 8 bases aligning to TRBD1. The sample comprised thymocytes. This receptor was taken from a girl in the first two years of life with a congenital heart defect. Donor details come from another sample of the same person, matched by shared clones. The CDR3 amino acid sequence is: CATSARQGHSYEQYF. In nucleotides, the sequence is TGTGCCACCAGCGCAAGACAGGGGCACTCCTACGAGCAGTACTTC.